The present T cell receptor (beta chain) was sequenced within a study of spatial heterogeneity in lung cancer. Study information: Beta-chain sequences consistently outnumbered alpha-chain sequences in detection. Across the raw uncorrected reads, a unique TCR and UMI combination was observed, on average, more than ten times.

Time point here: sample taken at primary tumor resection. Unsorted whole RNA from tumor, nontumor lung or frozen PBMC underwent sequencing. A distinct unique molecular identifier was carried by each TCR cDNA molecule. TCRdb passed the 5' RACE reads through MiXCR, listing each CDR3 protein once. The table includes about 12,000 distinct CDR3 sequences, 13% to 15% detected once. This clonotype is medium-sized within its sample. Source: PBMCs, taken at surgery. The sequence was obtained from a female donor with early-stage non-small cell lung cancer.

CDR3 region: CASSTGGILALGYTF. The CDR3 nucleotides read TGTGCCAGCAGTACGGGCGGGATCCTTGCTCTCGGCTACACCTTC. This chain uses TRBV28 with TRBJ1-2; D ambiguous. The V gene lost 5 bases and the J gene lost 8 bases, with 21 bases spanning the gap. The germline V gene encodes CDR1 MDHEN and CDR2 SYDVKM. This CDR3 spans 15 amino acids.